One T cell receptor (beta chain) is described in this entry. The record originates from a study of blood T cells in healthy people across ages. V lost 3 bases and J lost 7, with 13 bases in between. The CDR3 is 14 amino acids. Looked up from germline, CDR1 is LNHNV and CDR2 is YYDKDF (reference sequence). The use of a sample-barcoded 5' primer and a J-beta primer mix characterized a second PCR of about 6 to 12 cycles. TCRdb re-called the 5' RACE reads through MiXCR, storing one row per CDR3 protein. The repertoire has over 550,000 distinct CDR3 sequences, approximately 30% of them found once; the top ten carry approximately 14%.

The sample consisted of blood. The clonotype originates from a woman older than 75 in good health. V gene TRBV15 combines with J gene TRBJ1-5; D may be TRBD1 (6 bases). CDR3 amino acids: CATSSTGLGQPQHF. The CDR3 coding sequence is TGTGCCACCAGCAGTACAGGGTTGGGGCAGCCCCAGCATTTT. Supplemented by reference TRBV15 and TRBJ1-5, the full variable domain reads DAMVIQNPRYQVTQFGKPVTLSCSQTLNHNVMYWYQQKSSQAPKLLFHYYDKDFNNEADTPDNFQSRRPNTSFCFLDIRSPGLGDTAMYLCATSSTGLGQPQHFGDGTRLSIL.